What follows are 26 T cell receptor beta chains derived from one specimen sequenced in a study of cytomegalovirus exposure and HLA in healthy donors. A multiplex PCR was run with 60 Vbeta primers and 13 Jbeta primers. Using immunoSEQ multiplex PCR, the repertoire was profiled, and TCRdb retains in-frame clones only, with some absent. The table includes some 130,000 clones, around 77% detected once. The sample taken for sequencing was PBMCs. The source is a man aged 18 to 29 in good health and CMV-seronegative.

This chain joins TRBV5-1 and TRBJ1-1; D uncertain. Trimming took off 6 bases at V and 1 base at J, with 13 bases between the two ends. The CDR3 totals 14 residues. CDR1 and CDR2 from the germline V gene are SGHRS and YFSETQ. This CDR3 reads CASNLLGANTEAFF. CDR3 sequence (DNA): TGCGCCAGCAACCTGTTAGGAGCGAACACTGAAGCTTTCTTT.

This clone was seen a single time. The chain joins TRBV9 to TRBJ1-2, with a possible D match to TRBD1 (6 bases). This CDR3 comprises 14 residues. Between the trimmed V and J ends, which lost 4 bases and 7 bases, there was a span of 17 bases. Germline V gives CDR1 SGDLS, CDR2 YYNGEE. The CDR3 nucleotides read TGTGCCAGCAGCAACAACCTCAGGGGAAGTGGCTACACCTTC. Protein: CASSNNLRGSGYTF.

The genes are TRBV7-8 and TRBJ1-1; 7 nucleotides match TRBD1. There are 16 residues in the CDR3. CDR1 is SGHVS, CDR2 FQNEAQ, per germline. Trimming took 4 bases from V and 4 from J; bases not matched to a gene: 12. CDR3 DNA: TGTGCCAGCAGCTCCCAGGCAGAGGGGGCGGGCACTGAAGCTTTCTTT. This gives the protein CASSSQAEGAGTEAFF.

J is TRBJ2-5 and V is TRBV7-9; 11 bases line up with TRBD1. Germline loops: CDR1 SEHNR, CDR2 FQNEAQ (reference sequence). The CDR3 totals 15 residues. The V gene end was trimmed by 5 bases and the J gene end by 5 bases; junction bases not matched to a gene: 7. CDR3 region: CASSIGQGASETQYF. The CDR3 DNA reads TGTGCCAGCAGCATCGGACAGGGGGCCAGCGAGACCCAGTACTTC.

The chain joins TRBV5-4 to TRBJ2-5, with D maybe TRBD2 (5 bases). The J call may be incorrect, as the DNA end agrees better with TRBJ2-7. Germline CDR1 is SGHNT and CDR2 is YYREEE (reference sequence). The CDR3 is 15 amino acids. The CDR3 region has the DNA TGTGCCAGCAGCCAAAAACACGGGGAGTCCGACGAGCAGTACTTC. This encodes CASSQKHGESDEQYF.

Turning to this clone: Other DNA sequences from this sample encode an identical CDR3 as well. V gene TRBV6-5 combines with J gene TRBJ1-2; 9 bases match TRBD1. Germline V gene sequence: CDR1 MNHEY, CDR2 SVGAGI. The CDR3 runs to 15 residues. V shed 2 bases, J shed 4 bases, and the junction held 5 bases outside the gene matches. The CDR3 DNA follows: TGTGCCAGCAGTTACGTACAGGGGGCGAGCTATGGCTACACCTTC. Its protein is CASSYVQGASYGYTF.

The chain joins TRBV5-5 to TRBJ2-5; the D gene is possibly TRBD1 (6 bases). The CDR3 totals 13 residues. V was clipped by 4 bases and J by 4 bases, with 11 bases between them. Germline V gene lookup returns CDR1 SGHKS and CDR2 YYEKEE (reference sequence). The CDR3 region is CASSSTGPETQYF. DNA of the CDR3: TGTGCCAGCAGCAGTACAGGGCCAGAGACCCAGTACTTC. Complete variable domain (other parts from reference TRBV5-5 and TRBJ2-5): DAGVTQSPTHLIKTRGQQVTLRCSPISGHKSVSWYQQVLGQGPQFIFQYYEKEERGRGNFPDRFSARQFPNYSSELNVNALLLGDSALYLCASSSTGPETQYFGPGTRLLVL.

V usage is TRBV27 and J usage is TRBJ2-5, with TRBD1 identical over 8 bases. The CDR3 has 14 amino acids. Unmatched junction bases numbered 6, after V lost 5 bases and J lost 4 bases. Germline CDR1 MNHEY, CDR2 SMNVEV (reference sequence). The CDR3 DNA reads TGTGCCAGCAGTGTAGACAGGGGAGCAGAGACCCAGTACTTC. Translated: CASSVDRGAETQYF.

V is TRBV6-6 and J is TRBJ2-2; 7 positions match TRBD2. The V segment lost 5 bases and the J segment 3 bases; nucleotides outside the gene matches: 6. The germline V gene encodes CDR1 MNHNY and CDR2 SVGAGI (reference sequence). The CDR3 extends over 15 amino acids. The CDR3 DNA sequence: TGTGCCAGCAGTCCCCGACGGGGGGACACCGGGGAGCTGTTTTTT. This sequence encodes CASSPRRGDTGELFF.

This chain joins TRBV6-6 and TRBJ2-3, with TRBD2 matching over 8 bases. Germline CDR1 reads MNHNY; CDR2 reads SVGAGI (reference sequence). J lost 3 bases, V lost 2 bases, and 4 bases had no gene match. The CDR3 has 15 amino acids. In DNA form, the CDR3 reads TGTGCCAGCAGTTACCGGGGGGGCGGTACAGATACGCAGTATTTT. This encodes CASSYRGGGTDTQYF.

In its sample, this clone was seen a few times. The chain recombines TRBV5-1 with TRBJ1-2; D perhaps matches TRBD1 (5 bases). CDR1 and CDR2 (germline): SGHRS, YFSETQ. There are 13 residues in the CDR3. V lost 3 bases and J lost 4, with 10 bases in between. The CDR3 DNA reads TGCGCCAGCAGCTCCGACAGAAGCTATGGCTACACCTTC. Its protein product is CASSSDRSYGYTF.

V and J are TRBV19 and TRBJ2-2, with 10 bases lining up with TRBD1. The CDR3 is made up of 17 amino acids. Trimming removed 5 bases from V and 7 bases from J; junction bases left unmatched: 13. Germline V gene data show CDR1 as LNHDA and CDR2 as SQIVND (reference sequence). DNA for the CDR3: TGTGCCAGTAGTCATATACCGCCGGGACAGGGGCTCGGGGAGCTGTTTTTT. This translates into CASSHIPPGQGLGELFF. Supplemented by reference TRBV19 and TRBJ2-2, the full variable domain reads DGGITQSPKYLFRKEGQNVTLSCEQNLNHDAMYWYRQDPGQGLRLIYYSQIVNDFQKGDIAEGYSVSREKKESFPLTVTSAQKNPTAFYLCASSHIPPGQGLGELFFGEGSRLTVL.

V is TRBV7-9 and J is TRBJ2-5, with D possibly TRBD1 on 5 matching bases. The CDR3 is 19 amino acids. CDR1 and CDR2 from the germline V gene are SEHNR and FQNEAQ (reference sequence). The germline V and J ends were trimmed by 5 bases and 3 bases, with 28 bases remaining between them. The DNA for the CDR3 is TGTGCCAGCAGCGCCACCCATTTAAGGTCTGGGGCCCCCAAAGAGACCCAGTACTTC. It specifies CASSATHLRSGAPKETQYF. Variable domain in full (rest from reference TRBV7-9 and TRBJ2-5): DTGVSQNPRHKITKRGQNVTFRCDPISEHNRLYWYRQTLGQGPEFLTYFQNEAQLEKSRLLSDRFSAERPKGSFSTLEIQRTEQGDSAMYLCASSATHLRSGAPKETQYFGPGTRLLVL.

The chain couples TRBV28 to TRBJ2-7; the D gene is possibly TRBD2 (5 bases). The germline V gene encodes CDR1 MDHEN and CDR2 SYDVKM. V dropped 6 bases and J dropped 3 bases, with 15 bases sitting between them. The CDR3 consists of 14 residues. CDR3 DNA sequence: TGTGCCAGCAGCCGAATTAGTCGGGGCTACGAGCAGTACTTC. Its translation: CASSRISRGYEQYF.

V usage is TRBV7-9 and J usage is TRBJ2-6, with D possibly being TRBD1 (6 bases). Germline V gives CDR1 SEHNR, CDR2 FQNEAQ (reference sequence). The V end lost 4 bases, the J end lost 0 bases, and 16 bases lay between the germline ends. The CDR3 consists of 18 residues. The CDR3 loop is CASSSNGQTSSGANVLTF. The CDR3, as DNA: TGTGCCAGCAGCTCGAATGGACAGACTTCCTCTGGGGCCAACGTCCTGACTTTC.

CDR3 nucleotide sequence: TGTGCCAGCAGCCCGACTTCCGGGACAGGTCAATTCTTGAACACTGAAGCTTTCTTT. Protein: CASSPTSGTGQFLNTEAFF. The chain combines TRBV7-6 with TRBJ1-1, with 8 nucleotides matching TRBD1. Per the germline V gene, CDR1 is SGHVS and CDR2 is FNYEAQ. The CDR3 extends over 19 amino acids. J was trimmed by 0 bases and V by 5 bases; bases with no gene match: 17.

The CDR3 sequence: CAWRFGQGFLPEQYF. The CDR3 coding sequence is TGTGCCTGGAGGTTCGGGCAGGGTTTCCTCCCCGAGCAGTACTTC. This chain uses TRBV30 with TRBJ2-7; possibly TRBD1 for D (5 bases). The length of the CDR3 is 15 residues. Trimming took 3 bases from V and 6 from J, leaving 21 bases between them. CDR1 is GTSNPN, CDR2 SVGIG, per germline (reference sequence).

V usage is TRBV5-8 and J usage is TRBJ2-7; D is possibly TRBD1 (5 bases). V lost 0 bases, J lost 5 bases, and 18 bases lay in between. This CDR3 contains 16 residues. Germline lookup yields CDR1 SGHTS and CDR2 YDEGEE. CDR3 sequence (DNA): TGTGCCAGCAGCTTGGGTAGGGGTGGGGTGTTGGACGAGCAGTACTTC. Its protein product is CASSLGRGGVLDEQYF.

This chain joins TRBV2 and TRBJ1-2; 10 nucleotides align to TRBD1. This CDR3 is built from 13 residues. V lost 7 bases to trimming and J lost 7 bases; unmatched junction nucleotides: 6. CDR1 SNHLY and CDR2 FYNNEI come from the germline V gene. The DNA of the CDR3 is TGTGCCAGCACCCCGGGACAGGGGTTTGGCTACACCTTC. Its protein product is CASTPGQGFGYTF.

The table lists this clone with a count of one. The chain employs TRBV6-5 and TRBJ2-7; D is possibly TRBD1 (5 bases). The CDR3 contains 14 residues. Germline V gives CDR1 MNHEY, CDR2 SVGAGI. The V and J ends lost 2 bases and 2 bases respectively, with 10 bases between them. The DNA for the CDR3 is TGTGCCAGCAGTTACCGGTGGGGCGCCTACGAGCAGTACTTC. This encodes CASSYRWGAYEQYF.

Written as DNA, the CDR3 is TGTGCCAGCAGCTACGGGACAGGGGGCTTCTACGAGCAGTACTTC. This codes for CASSYGTGGFYEQYF. This chain connects TRBV2 to TRBJ2-7; the match to TRBD1 covers 12 bases. CDR1 and CDR2 from the germline V gene are SNHLY and FYNNEI. The CDR3 has 15 amino acids. Unmatched junction bases numbered 6, after V lost 6 bases and J lost 3 bases.

This clone came up a few times. CDR3: CASSYFLRGANVLTF. The CDR3 DNA follows: TGTGCCAGCAGTTACTTCCTTCGGGGGGCCAACGTCCTGACTTTC. The chain employs TRBV6-6 and TRBJ2-6; D is unclear. V was shortened by 1 base and J by 4 bases, with 8 bases between the two germline ends. The length of the CDR3 is 15 residues. Germline CDR1 reads MNHNY; CDR2 reads SVGAGI (reference sequence).

This chain connects TRBV6-5 to TRBJ2-7; 9 positions agree with TRBD1. CDR1 MNHEY and CDR2 SVGAGI come from the germline V gene. V trimming: 0 bases; J trimming: 2 bases; junction bases outside the gene matches: 5. The CDR3 has 16 residues. CDR3 nucleotides: TGTGCCAGCAGTTACTCGAAGACAGGGGGGACCTACGAGCAGTACTTC. Translating it yields CASSYSKTGGTYEQYF.

The chain uses TRBV5-5 and TRBJ2-7; TRBD1 matches 10 bases. This CDR3 is built from 16 residues. Germline values: CDR1 SGHKS, CDR2 YYEKEE (reference sequence). Unmatched junction bases numbered 9, after V lost 0 bases and J lost 6 bases. CDR3 nucleotides: TGTGCCAGCAGCTTGGCCTTAAGACAGGGGGCCTCCGAGCAGTACTTC. Translating gives CASSLALRQGASEQYF.

The chain carries TRBV11-1 and TRBJ2-7, with a weak D call TRBD1 (5 bases). V was cut by 5 bases and J by 0 bases, with 11 bases left in between. This CDR3 has 14 residues. CDR1 is SGHAT and CDR2 is FQDESV in the germline V gene (reference sequence). CDR3 sequence: CASSGAGPSYEQYF. DNA of the CDR3: TGTGCCAGCAGCGGGGCAGGGCCCTCCTACGAGCAGTACTTC.

This clone was detected only a few times. The V call is TRBV29-1, the J call TRBJ1-1, with D possibly being TRBD1 (6 bases). Germline V gives CDR1 SQVTM, CDR2 ANQGSEA. The V gene lost 4 bases and the J gene lost 0 bases, with 9 bases spanning the gap. The CDR3 is 13 amino acids. The DNA of the CDR3 is TGCAGCGTTGCGGACAGAGTGAACACTGAAGCTTTCTTT. The encoded protein is CSVADRVNTEAFF. The variable domain in full, completed from reference TRBV29-1 and TRBJ1-1, reads SAVISQKPSRDICQRGTSLTIQCQVDSQVTMMFWYRQQPGQSLTLIATANQGSEATYESGFVIDKFPISRPNLTFSTLTVSNMSPEDSSIYLCSVADRVNTEAFFGQGTRLTVV.